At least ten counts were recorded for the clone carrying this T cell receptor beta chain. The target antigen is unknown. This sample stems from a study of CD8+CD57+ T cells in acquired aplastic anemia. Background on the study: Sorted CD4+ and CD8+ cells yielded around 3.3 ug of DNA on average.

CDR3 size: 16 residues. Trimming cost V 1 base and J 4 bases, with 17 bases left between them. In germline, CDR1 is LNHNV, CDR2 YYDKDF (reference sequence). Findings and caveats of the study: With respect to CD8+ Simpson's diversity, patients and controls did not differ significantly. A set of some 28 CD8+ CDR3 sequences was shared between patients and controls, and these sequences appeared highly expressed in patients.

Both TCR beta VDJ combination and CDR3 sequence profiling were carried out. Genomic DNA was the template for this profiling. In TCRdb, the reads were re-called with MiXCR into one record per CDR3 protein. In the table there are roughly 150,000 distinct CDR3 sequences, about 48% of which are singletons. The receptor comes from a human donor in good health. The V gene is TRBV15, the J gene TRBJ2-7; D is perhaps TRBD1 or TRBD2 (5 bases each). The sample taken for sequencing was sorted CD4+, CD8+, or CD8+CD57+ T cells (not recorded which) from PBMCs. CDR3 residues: CATSRAGTIGLYEQYF. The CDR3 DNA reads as TGTGCCACCAGCAGAGCGGGGACCATAGGTTTATACGAGCAGTACTTC.